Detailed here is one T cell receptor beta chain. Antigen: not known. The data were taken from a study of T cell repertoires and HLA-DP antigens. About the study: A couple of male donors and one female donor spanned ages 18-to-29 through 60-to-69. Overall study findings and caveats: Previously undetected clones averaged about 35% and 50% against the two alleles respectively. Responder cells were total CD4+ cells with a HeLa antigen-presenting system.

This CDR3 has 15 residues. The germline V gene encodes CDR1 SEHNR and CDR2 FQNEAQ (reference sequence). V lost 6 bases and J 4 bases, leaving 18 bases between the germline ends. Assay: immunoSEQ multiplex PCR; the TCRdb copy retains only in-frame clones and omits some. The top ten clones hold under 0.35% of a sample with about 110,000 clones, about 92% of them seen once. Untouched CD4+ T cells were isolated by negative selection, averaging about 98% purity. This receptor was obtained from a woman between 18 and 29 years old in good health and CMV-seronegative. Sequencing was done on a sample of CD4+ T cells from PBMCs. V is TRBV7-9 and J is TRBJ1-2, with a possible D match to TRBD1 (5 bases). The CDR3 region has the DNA TGTGCCAGCAGTTCCCTCGACAGAGCCAGCTATGGCTACACCTTC. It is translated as CASSSLDRASYGYTF. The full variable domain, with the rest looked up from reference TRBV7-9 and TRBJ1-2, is DTGVSQNPRHKITKRGQNVTFRCDPISEHNRLYWYRQTLGQGPEFLTYFQNEAQLEKSRLLSDRFSAERPKGSFSTLEIQRTEQGDSAMYLCASSSLDRASYGYTFGSGTRLTVV.